This is a list of T cell receptor beta chains from one sample in a study of T cells generated in artificial thymic organoids. TCRdb recomputed calls from the 5' RACE reads with MiXCR, one row per CDR3 protein. The table records some 7,200 distinct CDR3 sequences, about 24% of them present only once. Antigen specificity for these receptors is unknown. Sequenced input: naive CD8+ T cells grown in artificial thymic organoids from cord blood stem and progenitor cells. The receptors stem from a human donor who gave cord blood stem cells for thymic organoid culture, a cardiac surgery patient who gave postnatal thymus, or a blood donor (not recorded which). CDR3s include the opening cysteine and the closing phenylalanine or tryptophan. A D gene is named only where the DNA matches it firmly. Clone size appears in some rows only: once, few, many, or a class for an expanded clone.

v_gene: TRBV5-1; abundance: NA; j_gene: TRBJ1-1; d_gene: TRBD1; CDR3aa: CASSLGGQLNTEAFF; CDR3nt: TGCGCCAGCAGCTTGGGGGGACAGTTGAACACTGAAGCTTTCTTT
v_gene: TRBV5-5; abundance: medium-sized; j_gene: TRBJ1-3; d_gene: NA; CDR3aa: CASSLRTVGNTIYF; CDR3nt: TGTGCCAGCAGCCTTCGGACGGTCGGAAACACCATATATTTT
v_gene: TRBV5-5; abundance: medium-sized; j_gene: TRBJ1-5; d_gene: NA; CDR3aa: CASSLGDFGQPQHF; CDR3nt: TGTGCCAGCAGCTTGGGGGATTTCGGCCAGCCCCAGCATTTT
v_gene: TRBV27; abundance: NA; j_gene: TRBJ2-7; d_gene: NA; CDR3aa: CASSRHGRAYEQYF; CDR3nt: TGTGCCAGCAGTCGACACGGTCGGGCCTACGAGCAGTACTTC
v_gene: TRBV18; abundance: NA; j_gene: TRBJ2-5; d_gene: NA; CDR3aa: CASSPLEGETQYF; CDR3nt: TGTGCCAGCTCACCCTTGGAGGGTGAGACCCAGTACTTC
v_gene: TRBV4-1; abundance: few; j_gene: TRBJ1-5; d_gene: NA; CDR3aa: CASSLQEFSNQPQHF; CDR3nt: TGCGCCAGCAGCCTACAGGAGTTTAGCAATCAGCCCCAGCATTTT
v_gene: TRBV19; abundance: medium-sized; j_gene: TRBJ1-1; d_gene: NA; CDR3aa: CASTRPRAGKARAFF; CDR3nt: TGTGCCAGTACCAGACCGAGGGCAGGGAAGGCTCGAGCTTTCTTT
v_gene: TRBV7-9; abundance: NA; j_gene: TRBJ2-3; d_gene: NA; CDR3aa: CASSLAALRGRTDTQYF; CDR3nt: TGTGCCAGCAGCTTAGCGGCACTCCGGGGGCGCACAGATACGCAGTATTTT
v_gene: TRBV7-9; abundance: NA; j_gene: TRBJ2-6; d_gene: NA; CDR3aa: CASSLAYSCSGANVLTF; CDR3nt: TGTGCCAGCAGCTTAGCTTACAGCTGTTCTGGGGCCAACGTCCTGACTTTC
v_gene: TRBV9; abundance: medium-sized; j_gene: TRBJ2-1; d_gene: NA; CDR3aa: CASSARGLLSNEQFF; CDR3nt: TGTGCCAGCAGCGCCAGGGGACTCCTCTCCAATGAGCAGTTCTTC
v_gene: TRBV12-3/TRBV12-4; abundance: medium-sized; j_gene: TRBJ2-1; d_gene: NA; CDR3aa: CASSSTFYEQFF; CDR3nt: TGTGCCAGCAGTTCGACCTTTTATGAGCAGTTCTTC
v_gene: TRBV10-3; abundance: NA; j_gene: TRBJ2-3; d_gene: TRBD2; CDR3aa: CAINQGGGRRTDTQYF; CDR3nt: TGTGCCATCAACCAGGGTGGCGGGAGAAGGACAGATACGCAGTATTTT
v_gene: TRBV12-3/TRBV12-4; abundance: few; j_gene: TRBJ2-3; d_gene: NA; CDR3aa: CASSSGRDTQYF; CDR3nt: TGTGCCAGCAGTTCAGGGAGAGATACGCAGTATTTT
v_gene: TRBV6-2/TRBV6-3; abundance: NA; j_gene: TRBJ2-2; d_gene: TRBD2; CDR3aa: CASSSLAGGPGELFF; CDR3nt: TGTGCCAGCAGCTCTTTAGCGGGGGGGCCCGGGGAGCTGTTTTTT
v_gene: TRBV4-3; abundance: medium-sized; j_gene: TRBJ1-1; d_gene: NA; CDR3aa: CASSQDKGVAEAFF; CDR3nt: TGCGCCAGCAGCCAAGATAAAGGGGTGGCTGAAGCTTTCTTT
v_gene: TRBV18; abundance: few; j_gene: TRBJ2-7; d_gene: TRBD1; CDR3aa: CASRDRGNYEQYF; CDR3nt: TGTGCCAGCAGGGACAGGGGAAACTACGAGCAGTACTTC
v_gene: TRBV4-3; abundance: medium-sized; j_gene: TRBJ2-3; d_gene: TRBD1; CDR3aa: CASSRSGQAYTDTQYF; CDR3nt: TGCGCCAGCAGCCGATCGGGACAGGCATACACAGATACGCAGTATTTT
v_gene: TRBV20-1; abundance: medium-sized; j_gene: TRBJ1-3; d_gene: NA; CDR3aa: CSANGGGSGNTIYF; CDR3nt: TGCAGTGCTAACGGAGGAGGGTCCGGAAACACCATATATTTT
v_gene: TRBV6-5; abundance: medium-sized; j_gene: TRBJ2-5; d_gene: NA; CDR3aa: CASSYSIRVQETQYF; CDR3nt: TGTGCCAGCAGTTACTCGATCCGGGTACAAGAGACCCAGTACTTC
v_gene: TRBV5-1; abundance: NA; j_gene: TRBJ1-2; d_gene: TRBD1; CDR3aa: CASSLTGERYGYTF; CDR3nt: TGCGCCAGCAGCTTGACAGGGGAACGGTATGGCTACACCTTC
v_gene: TRBV4-3; abundance: NA; j_gene: TRBJ2-5; d_gene: TRBD1; CDR3aa: CASSQGGQGSETQYF; CDR3nt: TGCGCCAGCAGCCAAGGGGGACAGGGGTCGGAGACCCAGTACTTC
v_gene: TRBV6-1; abundance: medium-sized; j_gene: TRBJ2-7; d_gene: TRBD1; CDR3aa: CASSVHSRGPYEQYF; CDR3nt: TGTGCCAGCAGTGTCCACAGCAGGGGGCCCTACGAGCAGTACTTC
v_gene: TRBV2; abundance: few; j_gene: TRBJ1-1; d_gene: NA; CDR3aa: CASSAAGRTEAFF; CDR3nt: TGTGCCAGCAGTGCGGCAGGGCGTACTGAAGCTTTCTTT
v_gene: TRBV5-4; abundance: NA; j_gene: TRBJ2-1; d_gene: NA; CDR3aa: CASSPWNYNEQFF; CDR3nt: TGTGCCAGCAGCCCCTGGAATTACAATGAGCAGTTCTTC
v_gene: TRBV12-3/TRBV12-4; abundance: few; j_gene: TRBJ1-5; d_gene: NA; CDR3aa: CASSRGQCNQPQHF; CDR3nt: TGTGCCAGCAGTCGTGGACAGTGCAATCAGCCCCAGCATTTT
v_gene: TRBV20-1; abundance: NA; j_gene: TRBJ1-6; d_gene: NA; CDR3aa: CSARGRYGLSYNSPLHF; CDR3nt: TGCAGTGCTAGAGGTCGGTACGGCCTCTCCTATAATTCACCCCTCCACTTT
v_gene: TRBV4-3; abundance: medium-sized; j_gene: TRBJ2-7; d_gene: TRBD1; CDR3aa: CASSQERQGRSYEQYF; CDR3nt: TGCGCCAGCAGCCAAGAGAGACAGGGGCGTTCCTACGAGCAGTACTTC
v_gene: TRBV11-3; abundance: NA; j_gene: TRBJ1-2; d_gene: NA; CDR3aa: CASSRSNYGYTF; CDR3nt: TGTGCCAGCAGCCGGTCTAACTATGGCTACACCTTC
v_gene: TRBV6-6; abundance: NA; j_gene: TRBJ1-2; d_gene: NA; CDR3aa: CASSFPTFGSYGYTF; CDR3nt: TGTGCCAGCAGTTTTCCGACGTTTGGGAGCTATGGCTACACCTTC
v_gene: TRBV29-1; abundance: NA; j_gene: TRBJ1-1; d_gene: NA; CDR3aa: CSVEGPTGAFF; CDR3nt: TGCAGCGTTGAAGGCCCCACTGGAGCTTTCTTT
v_gene: TRBV5-1; abundance: few; j_gene: TRBJ2-1; d_gene: NA; CDR3aa: CASSLVTGGSRSYNEQFF; CDR3nt: TGCGCCAGCAGCTTGGTAACAGGCGGATCACGGTCCTACAATGAGCAGTTCTTC
v_gene: TRBV4-3; abundance: NA; j_gene: TRBJ2-3; d_gene: NA; CDR3aa: CASSQEGRSASEDTQYF; CDR3nt: TGCGCCAGCAGCCAAGAGGGCAGATCGGCTAGCGAGGATACGCAGTATTTT
v_gene: TRBV20-1; abundance: NA; j_gene: TRBJ1-1; d_gene: NA; CDR3aa: CSASIPGTIGAFF; CDR3nt: TGCAGTGCTAGCATACCGGGGACAATTGGAGCTTTCTTT
v_gene: TRBV6-2/TRBV6-3; abundance: NA; j_gene: TRBJ2-6; d_gene: NA; CDR3aa: CATLTSGCGANVLTF; CDR3nt: TGTGCCACCTTAACTTCAGGTTGCGGGGCCAACGTCCTGACTTTC
v_gene: TRBV12-3/TRBV12-4; abundance: few; j_gene: TRBJ2-7; d_gene: TRBD2; CDR3aa: CASSFRLAGGYEQYF; CDR3nt: TGTGCCAGCAGTTTCCGACTAGCGGGAGGATACGAGCAGTACTTC
v_gene: TRBV4-1; abundance: few; j_gene: TRBJ2-1; d_gene: NA; CDR3aa: CASSQGPLGRTYNEQFF; CDR3nt: TGCGCCAGCAGCCAAGGCCCCTTGGGGCGGACCTACAATGAGCAGTTCTTC
v_gene: TRBV4-2; abundance: few; j_gene: TRBJ2-7; d_gene: TRBD1; CDR3aa: CASSREQGETYEQYF; CDR3nt: TGTGCCAGCAGTAGGGAGCAGGGGGAAACCTACGAGCAGTACTTC
v_gene: TRBV7-9; abundance: medium-sized; j_gene: TRBJ2-1; d_gene: TRBD1; CDR3aa: CASSLATGGTIHNEQFF; CDR3nt: TGTGCCAGCAGCTTAGCGACAGGGGGGACTATCCACAATGAGCAGTTCTTC
v_gene: TRBV12-3/TRBV12-4; abundance: NA; j_gene: TRBJ1-1; d_gene: TRBD1; CDR3aa: CASSPTHHRGRGYNTEAFF; CDR3nt: TGTGCCAGCAGTCCAACCCACCACAGGGGTCGGGGTTATAACACTGAAGCTTTCTTT
v_gene: TRBV24-1; abundance: medium-sized; j_gene: TRBJ1-4; d_gene: TRBD1; CDR3aa: CATSDLQGTANEKLFF; CDR3nt: TGTGCCACCAGTGACTTACAGGGGACGGCTAATGAAAAACTGTTTTTT
v_gene: TRBV4-1; abundance: few; j_gene: TRBJ1-1; d_gene: TRBD1; CDR3aa: CASSQVEGGGTEAFF; CDR3nt: TGCGCCAGCAGCCAAGTGGAAGGGGGCGGGACTGAAGCTTTCTTT
v_gene: TRBV12-3/TRBV12-4; abundance: few; j_gene: TRBJ1-1; d_gene: NA; CDR3aa: CASNLKGTNTEAFF; CDR3nt: TGTGCCAGCAATTTGAAGGGGACGAACACTGAAGCTTTCTTT
v_gene: TRBV4-1; abundance: NA; j_gene: TRBJ1-5; d_gene: NA; CDR3aa: CASSQSEPGQRNQPQHF; CDR3nt: TGCGCCAGCAGCCAATCTGAGCCCGGACAGCGTAATCAGCCCCAGCATTTT
v_gene: TRBV7-6; abundance: medium-sized; j_gene: TRBJ1-1; d_gene: NA; CDR3aa: CASSQIYTEAFF; CDR3nt: TGTGCCAGCAGCCAGATCTACACTGAAGCTTTCTTT
v_gene: TRBV20-1; abundance: medium-sized; j_gene: TRBJ1-1; d_gene: TRBD1; CDR3aa: CSAPGQQNTEAFF; CDR3nt: TGCAGTGCCCCGGGACAGCAGAACACTGAAGCTTTCTTT
v_gene: TRBV20-1; abundance: medium-sized; j_gene: TRBJ2-7; d_gene: NA; CDR3aa: CSGRGSYEQYF; CDR3nt: TGCAGTGGTAGAGGATCCTACGAGCAGTACTTC